What follows is one T cell receptor (beta chain) and its context. Antigen: not known. Profiled with immunoSEQ multiplex PCR; TCRdb holds only in-frame clones, not every one. Counted here are approximately 45,000 clones, around 63% occurring once; the ten biggest clones make up 18%. CDR3 length equals 17 residues. Germline CDR1 SGHRS, CDR2 YFSETQ. Trimming pared 0 bases from V and 5 bases from J, leaving 17 bases between. The data were taken from a study of radiotherapy plus CTLA-4 blockade in lung cancer. Study-level information: Objective responses were documented in around 20% of patients, with disease control in just over 30%. Whole-study results and caveats: Radiotherapy plus ipilimumab was followed by expansion in blood of tumor-derived TCR clones.

The source material was peripheral blood, sampled from a patient treated with radiotherapy plus ipilimumab. This receptor was obtained from a human donor with non-small cell lung cancer who had a partial response to radiotherapy plus ipilimumab. This chain connects TRBV5-1 to TRBJ1-4, with a weak D call TRBD1 (5 bases). The CDR3 loop is CASSLGGAPGSNEKLFF. The DNA of the CDR3 is TGCGCCAGCAGCTTGGGGGGCGCCCCCGGATCCAATGAAAAACTGTTTTTT.